This TCR beta chain stems from a study of Graves' ophthalmopathy and Graves' hyperthyroidism (dated by TCRdb to the late 2010s). In terms of the full investigation: Peripheral blood was collected at initial diagnosis, prior to any treatment. To explore V-J signatures that separate ophthalmopathy from hyperthyroidism, a discovery set of about a hundred patients was enrolled, consisting of about 41 with ophthalmopathy and roughly 59 with stable hyperthyroidism. In roughly 6 hyperthyroidism patients, T-cell repertoires of thyroid tissue and blood were compared. An independent validation cohort comprised some 19 hyperthyroidism patients and 15 to 17 patients who later progressed from hyperthyroidism to ophthalmopathy. After sampling, hyperthyroidism patients received methimazole starting at 30 mg daily, and ophthalmopathy patients received high-dose intravenous methylprednisolone. In total, approximately 140 blood samples were TCR-sequenced: fewer than 50 ophthalmopathy, 80 or so hyperthyroidism and roughly 17 hyperthyroidism-to-ophthalmopathy patients. The study used TCR beta repertoire signatures to distinguish Graves' ophthalmopathy from Graves' hyperthyroidism and to predict progression to ophthalmopathy.

For this chain, trimming is 4 bases at the V end and 0 bases at the J end, and the number of junction bases without a gene match is 5. The CDR3, cysteine through phenylalanine, is 15 amino acids long. Here the CDR3 DNA is all that survives: 45 bases in frame from base 1. CDR1 is given as MDHEN and CDR2 as SYDVKM, both from the germline V gene. A patient counted as having stable hyperthyroidism if there was no progression to ophthalmopathy within 18 months of follow-up. The hyperthyroidism patients were 18 to 65 years old and newly diagnosed, with a disease duration of less than 2 months. Patients were excluded if they had other autoimmune diseases, uncontrolled infections, pregnancy or lactation. Diagnosis was based on clinical symptoms, serum thyroxine, TRAb, thyroid ultrasound and orbital computed tomography. PBMCs were isolated from about 10 ml of fresh peripheral blood by Ficoll-Paque density gradient centrifugation. Total RNA was extracted using Trizol reagent, and RNA quality was checked on an Agilent 2100 Bioanalyzer.

Overall study results and their limits: In validation, the model predicted ophthalmopathy progression with 70.59% sensitivity and 72.22% specificity; 12 predicted patients were CT-confirmed with GO in a median of approximately six months. Most expanded thyroid clonotypes with a frequency above 0.001 also appeared in blood, which suggests that blood repertoires may reflect the immune response in the thyroid. The 13-signature model separated ophthalmopathy from stable hyperthyroidism with about 86% sensitivity and about 84% specificity in cross-validation, and 80%/75% in the test set. No statistical method was used to predetermine the sample size, and group allocation was not hidden from the investigators.

TCR beta CDR3 regions were amplified from RNA transcripts for repertoire sequencing. HTBI primers and the Qiagen OneStep RT-PCR kit were used in a first-round RT-PCR, which was followed by a second-round multiplex PCR, size selection and purification. Sequencing of the libraries was carried out on an Illumina HiSeq2000 in paired-end mode with 100 bp reads. The study's processing was this. SOAPnuke was used to process the reads, throwing out any read that had adapters, had uncalled bases, had a mean Phred below 15, or lacked an exact constant-primer or identifier match. High-quality paired reads were merged with COPE v1.2.5. Unique nucleotide sequences were defined as clonotypes and aligned to IMGT TRB V, D and J references using MiTCR v1.1. The analysis was limited to V-J combinations with a frequency above 0.0001, which together covered 99.2% of repertoires. A TCR clonal expansion and chaos score per V-J combination was defined as the ratio of F50 clonal expansion to chaos observed in the TCRdist matrix. Welch's t-statistics and random forest were used to reduce the features to 10 to 15 V-J combinations, which were then used as input to a naive Bayes classifier. The Morisita-Horn index was used to measure how similar the thyroid and blood repertoires were. TCRdb passed the public sequencing reads through fastp at Q25 and MiXCR, retaining productive beta sequences. Every distinct CDR3 protein forms one entry, paired with its most common genes and DNA. TCRdb, not the original authors, processed these V and J calls. Present in this sample are roughly 400,000 distinct CDR3 sequences, roughly 15% of which were seen just once. The ten largest account for around 2.4% of the sample.

This clonotype has only one observation. Its antigen is unknown. No per-base quality is available; no much larger clone lies one base away. One read yields weak evidence. The chain uses TRBV28 and TRBJ1-1, with TRBD1 identical over 7 junction bases. Sequenced input: peripheral blood. This receptor was taken from an adult woman with stable Graves' hyperthyroidism. For the CDR3, the sequence is CASSSTQGMNTEAFF. The DNA sequence is given as TGTGCCAGCAGTTCCACACAGGGGATGAACACTGAAGCTTTCTTT.